The 32 T cell receptor beta chains listed next were all sequenced from one sample in a study of post-analysis software for immune sequencing data. Regarding the study as a whole: There were a few TRBV segments more frequent in patients than controls, and TRBV5-6, TRBV5-1 and TRBV20-1 were among them.

The antigens for these receptors are not known. Unique molecular identifiers were present in the TCR beta cDNA libraries. TCRdb used MiXCR to reprocess the PCR reads, holding one entry per CDR3 protein. There are hundreds of thousands of distinct CDR3 sequences in the sample; around 27% occur only once, and around 0.56% lies in the top ten. Input material: blood. These receptors all stem from a girl between 10 and 17 years old with multiple sclerosis.

V and J are TRBV21-1 and TRBJ1-2; the table names TRBD1, a call not compared with the DNA. TRBV21-1 constitutes a pseudogene. The CDR3 has 15 residues. CDR3 DNA: TGTGCCAGCAGCAAATGGCGACAGGGGATCTATGGCTACACCTTC. Residues: CASSKWRQGIYGYTF.

V and J are TRBV4-1 and TRBJ2-5; 14 nucleotides align to TRBD2. The J call may be in error: the DNA end matches TRBJ2-7 better. Germline lookup yields CDR1 MGHRA and CDR2 YSYEKL. The CDR3 is made up of 16 amino acids. The CDR3 DNA sequence: TGCGCCAGCAGCCAAGCGGGACTAGCGGGAGTTTACGAGCAGTACTTC. It encodes CASSQAGLAGVYEQYF.

The chain employs TRBV29-1 and TRBJ2-1; weak D call: TRBD2 (6 bases). Trimming cost V 6 bases and J 6 bases, with 18 bases left between them. CDR3 length equals 14 residues. Germline loops: CDR1 SQVTM, CDR2 ANQGSEA. CDR3 DNA sequence: TGCAGCGTCATGACGGGGGTGTGGGGCAATGAGCAGTTCTTC. It yields the protein CSVMTGVWGNEQFF.

The V and J genes are TRBV5-1 and TRBJ2-3; possible D gene TRBD2, 5 bases. CDR3 length equals 20 residues. Germline CDR1 and CDR2: SGHRS and YFSETQ. V was pared by 3 bases and J by 7 bases, with 33 bases between. The CDR3 region is CASSSTKTEGVVRPHHTQYF. Written as DNA, the CDR3 is TGCGCCAGCAGCTCGACGAAAACCGAGGGCGTCGTACGCCCCCACCATACGCAGTATTTT. Using reference TRBV5-1 and TRBJ2-3 for the parts outside the CDR3, the full variable domain is KAGVTQTPRYLIKTRGQQVTLSCSPISGHRSVSWYQQTPGQGLQFLFEYFSETQRNKGNFPGRFSGRQFSNSRSEMNVSTLELGDSALYLCASSSTKTEGVVRPHHTQYFGPGTRLTVL.

V is TRBV7-2 and J is TRBJ2-7; no definite D call. CDR1 and CDR2 (germline): SGHTA, FQGNSA. The CDR3 covers 16 residues. The germline V and J ends were trimmed by 1 base and 2 bases, with 15 bases remaining between them. The CDR3 is CASSLEVYTRTYEQYF. DNA for the CDR3: TGTGCCAGCAGCTTAGAAGTCTACACGAGGACCTACGAGCAGTACTTC. Based on the CDR3 plus reference TRBV7-2 and TRBJ2-7, the full variable domain is GAGVSQSPSNKVTEKGKDVELRCDPISGHTALYWYRQSLGQGLEFLIYFQGNSAPDKSGLPSDRFSAERTGGSVSTLTIQRTQQEDSAVYLCASSLEVYTRTYEQYFGPGTRLTVT.

The chain couples TRBV14 to TRBJ1-4; 10 bases match TRBD1. The CDR3 contains 14 residues. The J segment lost 6 bases and the V segment lost 4 bases, leaving 2 bases of the junction unmatched. Germline V lookup: CDR1 SGHDN, CDR2 FVKESK. CDR3 region: CASSRTGGYEKLFF. In nucleotides, the CDR3 is TGTGCCAGCAGCCGGACAGGGGGATATGAAAAACTGTTTTTT.

The chain has TRBV6-6 and TRBJ2-3, with TRBD2 matching 12 bases. The junction had 4 bases not matched to a gene; V was cut back by 0 bases and J by 3 bases. CDR1 and CDR2 (germline): MNHNY, SVGAGI (reference sequence). CDR3 size: 17 residues. The CDR3 bases are TGTGCCAGCAGTTACTCCAGAGGACTAGCGGGGACAGATACGCAGTATTTT. Residues: CASSYSRGLAGTDTQYF.

This clonotype came up a few times. The chain employs TRBV4-3 and TRBJ2-7, with 10 bases aligning to TRBD2. The V gene's germline CDR1 is LGHNA and CDR2 YSLEER. The junction had 3 bases not matched to a gene; V was cut back by 0 bases and J by 7 bases. This CDR3 contains 14 residues. The DNA of the CDR3 is TGCGCCAGCAGCCAAGATCCTAGCGGGGGAGAGCAGTACTTC. This gives the protein CASSQDPSGGEQYF.

CDR3 in amino acids: CASSYVRGDFGETQYF. DNA for the CDR3: TGTGCCAGCAGTTACGTACGCGGGGACTTCGGAGAGACCCAGTACTTC. The chain joins TRBV6-2 or TRBV6-3 to TRBJ2-5, with D possibly matching TRBD2 (6 bases). The CDR3 totals 16 residues. Germline V gene sequence: CDR1 MNHEY, CDR2 SVGEGT. Trimming shortened V by 2 bases and J by 4 bases, and 17 bases separated the two germline ends.

This clonotype was detected only a few times. V and J are TRBV29-1 and TRBJ2-7, with 9 bases identical to TRBD1. With 6 bases clipped from V and 3 bases from J, the junction kept 15 bases outside the gene matches. CDR3 length equals 16 residues. Looked up from germline, CDR1 is SQVTM and CDR2 is ANQGSEA. As DNA, the CDR3 is TGCAGCGTCCGAGGCCCCCCTGGACAGGGGATCTACGAGCAGTACTTC. Translation: CSVRGPPGQGIYEQYF.

V gene TRBV29-1 combines with J gene TRBJ2-7, with D perhaps matching TRBD2 (5 bases). The CDR3 loop spans 12 amino acids. CDR1 is SQVTM, CDR2 ANQGSEA, per germline. Trimming took 7 bases from V and 0 from J, leaving 10 bases between them. As DNA, the CDR3 is TGCAGCGGAAGCGGACCCTCCTACGAGCAGTACTTC. It is translated as CSGSGPSYEQYF.

This clonotype was recorded many times. This rearrangement joins TRBV6-5 to TRBJ1-6; 8 bases are a match to TRBD1. Germline values: CDR1 MNHEY, CDR2 SVGAGI. V lost 6 bases and J lost 4; bases outside the gene matches: 5. The CDR3 consists of 15 residues. The CDR3 nucleotides are TGTGCCAGCAGCAAGAGGACAGGGTATAATTCACCCCTCCACTTT. Protein product: CASSKRTGYNSPLHF.

V is TRBV7-2 and J is TRBJ2-1, with D maybe TRBD1 (7 bases). The germline CDR1 and CDR2 sequences are SGHTA and FQGNSA. This CDR3 has 15 amino acids. The germline V and J ends were trimmed by 5 bases and 13 bases, with 24 bases remaining between them. The CDR3 sequence: CASSQGGRGAETQFF. DNA of the CDR3: TGTGCCAGCAGCCAGGGGGGCAGGGGTGCGGAGACCCAGTTCTTC.

This chain uses TRBV28 with TRBJ2-1, with TRBD2 as a possible D gene (6 bases). The germline V gene has CDR1 MDHEN and CDR2 SYDVKM. V dropped 8 bases and J dropped 2 bases, with 13 bases sitting between them. There are 14 residues in the CDR3. The CDR3 spells CASAMGGTYNEQFF. CDR3 DNA sequence: TGTGCCAGCGCGATGGGGGGAACCTACAATGAGCAGTTCTTC.

This clonotype occurred a few times. The chain combines TRBV20-1 with TRBJ1-6; D not resolved. This CDR3 is built from 15 residues. Trimming took off 0 bases at V and 4 bases at J, with 10 bases between the two ends. Germline CDR1 reads DFQATT; CDR2 reads SNEGSKA (reference sequence). The CDR3 sequence is CSARDISGYNSPLHF. The CDR3 bases are TGCAGTGCTAGAGATATTTCGGGATATAATTCACCCCTCCACTTT.

This clonotype turned up a few times. The chain recombines TRBV3-1 with TRBJ1-5; D not resolved. V lost 1 base to trimming and J lost 4 bases, with 8 bases between them. This CDR3 has 14 residues. Germline values: CDR1 LGHDT, CDR2 YNNKEL (reference sequence). The CDR3 loop reads CASSQGQANQPQHF. CDR3 nucleotide sequence: TGTGCCAGCAGCCAAGGACAAGCGAATCAGCCCCAGCATTTT.

The gene calls are TRBV7-2 and TRBJ1-4; maybe TRBD1 (5 bases). There are 16 residues in the CDR3. CDR1 and CDR2 from the germline V gene are SGHTA and FQGNSA. The V end lost 3 bases, the J end lost 2 bases, and 13 bases lay between the germline ends. The CDR3 DNA sequence: TGTGCCAGCAGCTTGGGGGGGATGGGTACTAATGAAAAACTGTTTTTT. Its protein product is CASSLGGMGTNEKLFF.

The CDR3 nucleotides are TGCGCCAGCCAACACGGACAGGGGGACCCCGATACGCAGTATTTT. Amino acid sequence: CASQHGQGDPDTQYF. The rearrangement links TRBV10-1 to TRBJ2-3, with 10 bases that match TRBD1. CDR3 length: 15 residues. V lost 8 bases and J lost 6; bases outside the gene matches: 11. Germline assignment: CDR1 WNHNN and CDR2 SYGVQD (reference sequence).

This chain joins TRBV20-1 and TRBJ2-5; a possible D gene is TRBD1 (6 bases). CDR3 length: 16 residues. V lost 0 bases, J lost 5 bases, and 19 bases lay in between. Germline V gene lookup returns CDR1 DFQATT and CDR2 SNEGSKA (reference sequence). The CDR3 sequence is CSARDPNPGVGETQYF. The CDR3 nucleotides are TGCAGTGCTAGAGATCCTAATCCAGGGGTGGGGGAGACCCAGTACTTC.

This chain links TRBV4-3 with TRBJ2-5, with D perhaps matching TRBD2 (6 bases). Germline lookup yields CDR1 LGHNA and CDR2 YSLEER. Trimming removed 0 bases at V and 11 bases at J, with 19 bases between. The CDR3 runs to 15 residues. CDR3 in DNA: TGCGCCAGCAGCCAAGATCCAGGGCGGGGAGACGGGCAGTACTTC. It specifies CASSQDPGRGDGQYF.

This clonotype has only a few counts. The chain couples TRBV5-1 to TRBJ1-2, with no clear D. The V end lost 0 bases, the J end lost 7 bases, and 19 bases lay between the germline ends. The CDR3 loop spans 16 amino acids. Germline V CDR1 and CDR2: SGHRS, YFSETQ. The CDR3 sequence is CASSLAPGGTLAGYTF. CDR3 coding DNA: TGCGCCAGCAGCTTGGCCCCGGGAGGAACTCTGGCTGGCTACACCTTC. The variable domain in full, with the rest retrieved from reference TRBV5-1 and TRBJ1-2, is KAGVTQTPRYLIKTRGQQVTLSCSPISGHRSVSWYQQTPGQGLQFLFEYFSETQRNKGNFPGRFSGRQFSNSRSEMNVSTLELGDSALYLCASSLAPGGTLAGYTFGSGTRLTVV.

V usage is TRBV7-2 and J usage is TRBJ2-7, with 7 nucleotides matching TRBD2. The J call is uncertain, as TRBJ2-4 better fits the DNA end. The CDR3 runs 16 residues. Germline-derived CDR1 and CDR2 are SGHTA and FQGNSA. CDR3 loop: CASSLARTSAKNIQYF. CDR3 bases: TGTGCCAGCAGCTTGGCCCGGACTAGTGCCAAAAACATTCAGTACTTC.

This clonotype was recorded only once. The chain links TRBV6-6 to TRBJ2-7; the D is unclear. CDR1 is MNHNY, CDR2 SVGAGI, per germline (reference sequence). Trimming took off 6 bases at V and 6 bases at J, with 18 bases between the two ends. The CDR3 totals 14 residues. CDR3 in amino acids: CASRTADPRREQYF. CDR3 nucleotide sequence: TGTGCCAGCAGGACCGCGGACCCGAGACGCGAGCAGTACTTC.

J is TRBJ2-3 and V is TRBV25-1; TRBD2 matches 8 bases. Germline CDR1 MGHDK, CDR2 SYGVNS. This CDR3 has 16 residues. V dropped 3 bases and J dropped 8; count of bases not matched to a gene: 13. Here the CDR3 DNA reads TGTGCCAGCAGTGAGCCGCCCCCGGGAGGGCCAGGTACGCAGTATTTT. Protein: CASSEPPPGGPGTQYF.

This clonotype was seen repeatedly, ten times or more. V usage is TRBV6-2 or TRBV6-3 and J usage is TRBJ2-7; D ambiguous. V was shortened by 0 bases and J by 3 bases, with 6 bases between the two germline ends. The CDR3 is made up of 13 amino acids. Per the germline V gene, CDR1 is MNHEY and CDR2 is SVGEGT. This chain's CDR3 is CASSYSRGYEQYF. The DNA of the CDR3 is TGTGCCAGCAGTTACTCGCGAGGCTACGAGCAGTACTTC.

This chain links TRBV7-2 with TRBJ2-3, with 10 bases fitting TRBD2. The CDR3 contains 17 residues. The V and J ends lost 0 bases and 3 bases, in that order; junction bases with no gene match: 6. Germline V CDR1 and CDR2: SGHTA, FQGNSA. DNA of the CDR3: TGTGCCAGCAGCTTAGCCCCCGCTAGCGGGGGTACAGATACGCAGTATTTT. This encodes CASSLAPASGGTDTQYF.

The CDR3 region has the DNA TGTGCCACCAGCAGCTGGGACTCTCACTTGAGGAGAACCCAGTACTTC. Translation gives CATSSWDSHLRRTQYF. The V call is TRBV15, the J call TRBJ2-5; maybe TRBD2 (6 bases). Germline V lookup: CDR1 LNHNV, CDR2 YYDKDF (reference sequence). The CDR3 totals 16 residues. Trimming took 3 bases from V and 8 from J, leaving 22 bases between them.

About this clonotype: The germline gene is not matched at one end of the junction; a read error may be the cause. This rearrangement joins TRBV24-1 to TRBJ2-1; D call uncertain. The CDR3 contains 12 residues. Germline V gene lookup returns CDR1 KGHDR and CDR2 SFDVKD. DNA of the CDR3: TGTGCCGCGACTGGAGCCTACAATGAACAGTTCTTC. Amino acids: CAATGAYNEQFF.

This chain links TRBV7-2 with TRBJ1-6; the match to TRBD1 covers 7 bases. The germline V gene encodes CDR1 SGHTA and CDR2 FQGNSA. Trimming at V came to 11 bases and at J to 10 bases, leaving 8 bases not matched to a gene. The CDR3 is 12 amino acids. Here the CDR3 DNA reads TGTGCCTCAGGGGGGCTAGGCTCACCCCTCCACTTT. This encodes CASGGLGSPLHF.

J is TRBJ2-7 and V is TRBV20-1; 14 bases are shared with TRBD2. Germline assignment: CDR1 DFQATT and CDR2 SNEGSKA (reference sequence). CDR3 length: 15 amino acids. Trimming took 3 bases from V and 5 from J; bases not matched to a gene: 6. The CDR3 region has the DNA TGCAGTGCTAGGACGACTAGCGGGGGGGACCACGAGCAGTACTTC. Residues: CSARTTSGGDHEQYF.

This clonotype was recorded a few times. J is TRBJ2-3 and V is TRBV20-1; D unresolved. CDR3 length equals 14 residues. In germline, CDR1 is DFQATT, CDR2 SNEGSKA (reference sequence). V dropped 6 bases and J dropped 2 bases, with 15 bases sitting between them. CDR3 sequence reads: CSAGRASYTDTQYF. CDR3 bases: TGCAGTGCCGGCCGAGCATCTTACACAGATACGCAGTATTTT.

This clonotype was seen more than once but under ten times. The chain has TRBV7-2 and TRBJ2-1; D assignment may be TRBD1 or TRBD2 (5 bases each). V was clipped by 5 bases and J by 6 bases, with 8 bases between them. The CDR3 consists of 12 residues. Germline CDR1 SGHTA, CDR2 FQGNSA. The CDR3 DNA reads as TGTGCCAGCAGCCCGGGACCCAATGAGCAGTTCTTC. This sequence encodes CASSPGPNEQFF. Combining the CDR3 with reference TRBV7-2 and TRBJ2-1 gives the whole variable domain GAGVSQSPSNKVTEKGKDVELRCDPISGHTALYWYRQSLGQGLEFLIYFQGNSAPDKSGLPSDRFSAERTGGSVSTLTIQRTQQEDSAVYLCASSPGPNEQFFGPGTRLTVL.